This passage covers 31 T cell receptor beta chains from one sample sequenced in a study of blood T cell repertoires in COVID-19. Produced via immunoSEQ multiplex PCR; TCRdb's table is partial and in-frame only. Here the sample spans roughly 130,000 clones, more than 80% being singletons. Sequencing was done on a sample of peripheral blood. The receptors derive from a woman aged 55-69 years with acute or convalescent COVID-19.

The chain is built from TRBV13 and TRBJ2-3; D remains ambiguous. Germline loops: CDR1 PRHDT, CDR2 FYEKMQ (reference sequence). CDR3 size: 16 residues. V was cut by 3 bases and J by 0 bases, with 13 bases left in between. The CDR3 reads CASSFRLDPSTDTQYF. The CDR3 DNA reads TGTGCCAGCAGCTTCCGGCTAGATCCCAGCACAGATACGCAGTATTTT. The full variable domain, rest sourced from reference TRBV13 and TRBJ2-3, is AAGVIQSPRHLIKEKRETATLKCYPIPRHDTVYWYQQGPGQDPQFLISFYEKMQSDKGSIPDRFSAQQFSDYHSELNMSSLELGDSALYFCASSFRLDPSTDTQYFGPGTRLTVL.

J is TRBJ2-7 and V is TRBV7-2, with TRBD2 matching 9 bases. With 4 bases clipped from V and 4 bases from J, the junction kept 11 bases outside the gene matches. This CDR3 has 16 amino acids. CDR1 is SGHTA, CDR2 FQGNSA, per germline. The CDR3 region has the DNA TGTGCCAGCAGCTACCAAGGGGGTAGCGGGGGTTACGAGCAGTACTTC. Translated: CASSYQGGSGGYEQYF.

The gene calls are TRBV24-1 and TRBJ1-6; D is uncertain. The CDR3 spans 14 residues. Trimming pared 5 bases from V and 0 bases from J, leaving 4 bases between. Germline V gives CDR1 KGHDR, CDR2 SFDVKD. CDR3 region: CATSGSSYNSPLHF. In nucleotides, the CDR3 is TGTGCCACCAGTGGGAGCTCCTATAATTCACCCCTCCACTTT.

The rearrangement joins TRBV4-1 to TRBJ1-2; D is uncertain. Looked up from germline, CDR1 is MGHRA and CDR2 is YSYEKL. The V gene lost 1 base and the J gene lost 2 bases, with 11 bases spanning the gap. There are 15 residues in the CDR3. CDR3 sequence reads: CASSQVGKHNYGYTF. The CDR3 DNA reads TGCGCCAGCAGCCAAGTTGGTAAGCACAACTATGGCTACACCTTC.

V is TRBV29-1 and J is TRBJ1-1, with D tentatively TRBD1 (6 bases). V lost 3 bases and J 5 bases, leaving 16 bases between the germline ends. Per the germline V gene, CDR1 is SQVTM and CDR2 is ANQGSEA. CDR3 length: 14 amino acids. CDR3 coding DNA: TGCAGCGTTGAGGTTCACAGGGTTTGGACTGAAGCTTTCTTT. Its translation: CSVEVHRVWTEAFF.

This clone was detected only once. The rearrangement uses TRBV5-1 and TRBJ1-3; 7 bases match TRBD1. The length of the CDR3 is 19 residues. V gave up 4 bases and J gave up 3 bases; unmatched junction bases: 19. Germline V gene lookup returns CDR1 SGHRS and CDR2 YFSETQ. The CDR3 loop reads CASSPRTGTGANVGNTIYF. Written as DNA, the CDR3 is TGCGCCAGCAGCCCGAGGACGGGTACAGGGGCTAACGTTGGAAACACCATATATTTT.

V is TRBV9 and J is TRBJ1-3, with a weak D call TRBD1 (5 bases). V lost 4 bases and J 0 bases, leaving 17 bases between the germline ends. The CDR3 length is 17 residues. Germline assignment: CDR1 SGDLS and CDR2 YYNGEE. The CDR3 loop is CASSPTPTAYSGNTIYF. The CDR3 DNA reads TGTGCCAGCAGCCCAACTCCGACAGCTTACTCTGGAAACACCATATATTTT.

This rearrangement joins TRBV5-1 to TRBJ2-5; 8 bases align to TRBD1. CDR3 length: 14 amino acids. CDR1 and CDR2 from the germline V gene are SGHRS and YFSETQ. The trim removed 4 bases at V and 1 base at J, leaving 3 bases unmatched. CDR3 residues: CASSRTGSQETQYF. Here the CDR3 DNA reads TGCGCCAGCAGCAGGACAGGGAGCCAAGAGACCCAGTACTTC. The variable domain in full, with the rest retrieved from reference TRBV5-1 and TRBJ2-5, is KAGVTQTPRYLIKTRGQQVTLSCSPISGHRSVSWYQQTPGQGLQFLFEYFSETQRNKGNFPGRFSGRQFSNSRSEMNVSTLELGDSALYLCASSRTGSQETQYFGPGTRLLVL.

V usage is TRBV28 and J usage is TRBJ1-2; 9 bases are shared with TRBD1. The V gene end was trimmed by 4 bases and the J gene end by 5 bases; junction bases not matched to a gene: 5. The germline V gene has CDR1 MDHEN and CDR2 SYDVKM. This CDR3 comprises 14 residues. CDR3 DNA: TGTGCCAGCAGTTCTTCACAGGGGGCGTATGGCTACACCTTC. Its protein is CASSSSQGAYGYTF.

The chain employs TRBV2 and TRBJ2-2; D might be TRBD2 (5 bases). Germline values: CDR1 SNHLY, CDR2 FYNNEI. Trimming removed 5 bases from V and 6 bases from J, with 7 bases in between. The CDR3 spans 12 residues. CDR3 nucleotides: TGTGCCAGCAGTCGGGGTCCCGGGGAGCTGTTTTTT. Amino acid sequence: CASSRGPGELFF. Combining the CDR3 with reference TRBV2 and TRBJ2-2 gives the whole variable domain EPEVTQTPSHQVTQMGQEVILRCVPISNHLYFYWYRQILGQKVEFLVSFYNNEISEKSEIFDDQFSVERPDGSNFTLKIRSTKLEDSAMYFCASSRGPGELFFGEGSRLTVL.

The chain has TRBV24-1 and TRBJ2-5, with 12 bases identical to TRBD2. From germline, CDR1 is KGHDR and CDR2 SFDVKD. V lost 5 bases to trimming and J lost 6 bases; unmatched junction nucleotides: 12. The CDR3 length is 17 residues. The CDR3 sequence: CATSVSSGGANGKTQYF. CDR3 nucleotides: TGTGCCACCAGTGTTTCTAGCGGGGGGGCCAATGGGAAGACCCAGTACTTC.

This clone has a handful of counts. CDR3 bases: TGTGCCAGTAGTCCTCAATCCAGGCGCAATGAAAAACTGTTTTTT. This gives the protein CASSPQSRRNEKLFF. The V gene is TRBV19, the J gene TRBJ1-4, with D unclear. Germline CDR1 LNHDA, CDR2 SQIVND (reference sequence). V was pared by 5 bases and J by 5 bases, with 15 bases between. There are 15 residues in the CDR3.

This clone was observed a handful of times. The chain employs TRBV6-6 and TRBJ2-7, with a tentative D call TRBD2 (6 bases). Germline values: CDR1 MNHNY, CDR2 SVGAGI (reference sequence). The ends were cut back, 6 bases at V and 5 bases at J, with 17 bases in the middle. This CDR3 region has 14 residues. The CDR3 sequence: CASSGTPGFDEQYF. Written as DNA, the CDR3 is TGTGCCAGCAGCGGGACTCCAGGTTTTGACGAGCAGTACTTC.

V gene TRBV6-1 combines with J gene TRBJ1-3; the match to TRBD1 covers 9 bases. The CDR3 has 18 amino acids. Losses at the gene ends were 4 bases for V and 3 bases for J; bases not matched to a gene: 13. CDR1 and CDR2 from the germline V gene are MNHNS and SASEGT. CDR3 in amino acids: CASSGGQGGFVIGNTIYF. DNA for the CDR3: TGTGCCAGCAGTGGGGGACAGGGAGGCTTTGTGATTGGAAACACCATATATTTT.

The gene calls are TRBV5-1 and TRBJ1-4; maybe TRBD1 (6 bases). The germline V and J ends were trimmed by 1 base and 8 bases, with 12 bases remaining between them. CDR1 is SGHRS and CDR2 is YFSETQ in the germline V gene. The CDR3 runs to 14 residues. The CDR3 DNA reads as TGCGCCAGCAGCTTGAAAGGACAGCAAGAAAAACTGTTTTTT. Its translation is CASSLKGQQEKLFF.

The chain is built from TRBV6-5 and TRBJ1-1; a possible D gene is TRBD1 (5 bases). Trimming pared 7 bases from V and 4 bases from J, leaving 16 bases between. The CDR3 has 14 amino acids. The germline CDR1 and CDR2 sequences are MNHEY and SVGAGI. The CDR3 here is CASNKGPLVTEAFF. CDR3 nucleotide sequence: TGTGCCAGCAATAAGGGGCCCCTTGTCACTGAAGCTTTCTTT.

The V gene is TRBV10-1, the J gene TRBJ2-3, with D possibly matching TRBD2 (5 bases). The V gene's germline CDR1 is WNHNN and CDR2 SYGVQD (reference sequence). The CDR3 covers 15 residues. V gave up 4 bases and J gave up 3 bases, with 14 bases separating them. The CDR3 is CASSGETDLTDTQYF. CDR3 nucleotide sequence: TGCGCCAGCAGTGGTGAAACGGACTTGACAGATACGCAGTATTTT.

The chain joins TRBV6-5 to TRBJ2-1; 9 nucleotides agree with TRBD2. Trimming cost V 6 bases and J 10 bases; bases outside gene matches: 13. Looked up from germline, CDR1 is MNHEY and CDR2 is SVGAGI. This CDR3 has 15 residues. CDR3 loop: CASRPTSGAGGEQFF. The CDR3 bases are TGTGCCAGCAGACCGACTAGCGGAGCCGGGGGGGAGCAGTTCTTC.

The V call is TRBV24-1, the J call TRBJ2-2; the D gene is possibly TRBD1 (6 bases). Trimming shortened V by 5 bases and J by 2 bases, and 26 bases separated the two germline ends. CDR1 KGHDR and CDR2 SFDVKD come from the germline V gene. The CDR3 length is 20 residues. The CDR3 DNA is TGTGCCACCAGTGCCGGTGGGGTCCGGGACACCTATCGAAACACCGGGGAGCTGTTTTTT. It specifies CATSAGGVRDTYRNTGELFF.

DNA of the CDR3: TGCGCCAGCAATGCGGCGGGGGAGACCTATGGCTACACCTTC. Amino acid sequence: CASNAAGETYGYTF. The chain carries TRBV5-1 and TRBJ1-2; D is perhaps TRBD1 (5 bases). The V gene's germline CDR1 is SGHRS and CDR2 YFSETQ. V was clipped by 6 bases and J by 4 bases, with 16 bases between them. The CDR3 length is 14 residues.

The chain couples TRBV19 to TRBJ1-3; a possible D gene is TRBD1 (6 bases). V was shortened by 7 bases and J by 3 bases, with 16 bases between the two germline ends. Germline loops: CDR1 LNHDA, CDR2 SQIVND (reference sequence). This CDR3 comprises 15 residues. The CDR3 DNA is TGTGCCAGTAAAACCCTACAGGGCATTGGAAACACCATATATTTT. Protein product: CASKTLQGIGNTIYF.

The chain joins TRBV2 to TRBJ2-2; 12 bases line up with TRBD2. The trim removed 2 bases at V and 7 bases at J, leaving 8 bases unmatched. The germline gives CDR1 SNHLY, CDR2 FYNNEI. This CDR3 contains 17 residues. The CDR3 bases are TGTGCCAGCAGTGAATTGACTAGCGGGGGCCCAGGCGGGGAGCTGTTTTTT. Translation gives CASSELTSGGPGGELFF.

V usage is TRBV5-4 and J usage is TRBJ2-2, with TRBD2 matching 8 bases. V was pared by 1 base and J by 5 bases, with 4 bases of the junction left unmatched. The germline V gene has CDR1 SGHNT and CDR2 YYREEE (reference sequence). This CDR3 spans 15 amino acids. The CDR3 DNA is TGTGCCAGCAGCTTGCGGGGGGGCCAGACCGGGGAGCTGTTTTTT. Its translation is CASSLRGGQTGELFF. Full variable domain (remainder filled in from reference TRBV5-4 and TRBJ2-2): ETGVTQSPTHLIKTRGQQVTLRCSSQSGHNTVSWYQQALGQGPQFIFQYYREEENGRGNFPPRFSGLQFPNYSSELNVNALELDDSALYLCASSLRGGQTGELFFGEGSRLTVL.

The chain joins TRBV19 to TRBJ1-2; 10 bases match TRBD1. This CDR3 contains 13 residues. The J segment lost 6 bases and the V segment lost 3 bases, leaving 1 base of the junction unmatched. Germline CDR1 reads LNHDA; CDR2 reads SQIVND (reference sequence). The CDR3 DNA sequence: TGTGCCAGTAGTATGGGGACAGGGGATGGCTACACCTTC. This gives the protein CASSMGTGDGYTF.

This clone was seen a handful of times. The chain is built from TRBV10-1 and TRBJ2-7; TRBD1 aligns across 8 bases. Germline CDR1 is WNHNN and CDR2 is SYGVQD (reference sequence). Germline trimming cut 11 bases from V and 2 bases from J; bases unmatched to any gene: 14. This CDR3 contains 15 residues. The CDR3 DNA is TGCGCCGACCGGGGGACAGGTTCATCTACCTACGAGCAGTACTTC. Translated: CADRGTGSSTYEQYF.

The chain uses TRBV2 and TRBJ2-7, with 10 bases that match TRBD1. V lost 6 bases and J lost 5; bases outside the gene matches: 7. CDR1 SNHLY and CDR2 FYNNEI come from the germline V gene. This CDR3 has 14 residues. This CDR3 is CASRGQGIPHEQYF. The CDR3, as DNA: TGTGCCAGCAGGGGACAGGGGATACCCCACGAGCAGTACTTC.

The CDR3 coding sequence is TGTGCCAGCTCCCCGACAGAAAACTATGGCTACACCTTC. Encoded protein: CASSPTENYGYTF. The gene calls are TRBV18 and TRBJ1-2; a weak D match, TRBD1 (5 bases). CDR1 is KGHSH, CDR2 LQKENI, per germline. The CDR3 is made up of 13 amino acids. V lost 6 bases and J lost 2, with 10 bases in between.

The chain employs TRBV3-1 (or the pseudogene TRBV3-2) and TRBJ1-2; TRBD1 aligns across 10 bases. CDR3 length equals 14 residues. J lost 6 bases, V lost 3 bases, and 4 bases had no gene match. Germline V gives CDR1 LGHDT, CDR2 YNNKEL (reference sequence). CDR3: CASSQAGQGNGYTF. The CDR3 region has the DNA TGTGCCAGCAGCCAGGCGGGACAGGGGAATGGCTACACCTTC.

The chain uses TRBV5-1 and TRBJ1-2, with 8 nucleotides matching TRBD1. With V trimmed by 2 bases and J by 2 bases, 5 bases remained unmatched. The CDR3 spans 15 residues. CDR1 SGHRS and CDR2 YFSETQ come from the germline V gene. CDR3 sequence reads: CASSLYRGSNYGYTF. Written as DNA, the CDR3 is TGCGCCAGCAGCTTATACAGGGGGTCCAACTATGGCTACACCTTC. The entire variable domain, with the rest obtained from reference TRBV5-1 and TRBJ1-2, is as follows: KAGVTQTPRYLIKTRGQQVTLSCSPISGHRSVSWYQQTPGQGLQFLFEYFSETQRNKGNFPGRFSGRQFSNSRSEMNVSTLELGDSALYLCASSLYRGSNYGYTFGSGTRLTVV.

This CDR3 reads CASRFQGGSGTEAFF. CDR3 DNA sequence: TGTGCCAGCAGGTTTCAAGGGGGATCAGGGACTGAAGCTTTCTTT. This sequence joins TRBV7-9 and TRBJ1-1, with a weak D call TRBD1 (6 bases). This CDR3 contains 15 residues. Trimming took 6 bases from V and 5 from J, leaving 19 bases between them. Per germline, CDR1 SEHNR and CDR2 FQNEAQ (reference sequence).

CDR3 loop: CASSSLGGTGGDEKLFF. CDR3 DNA sequence: TGTGCCAGCAGCTCCTTAGGGGGGACAGGGGGCGATGAAAAACTGTTTTTT. V gene TRBV5-4 combines with J gene TRBJ1-4; 12 nucleotides match TRBD1. This CDR3 spans 17 amino acids. V lost 3 bases, J lost 6 bases, and 9 bases stayed unmatched. In germline, CDR1 is SGHNT, CDR2 YYREEE (reference sequence).